This is a list of T cell receptor beta chains from one sample in a study of CD8 T cells in ankylosing spondylitis. TCRdb re-analysed the 5' RACE reads in MiXCR, keeping a single row per CDR3 protein. The sample has 250,000 or so distinct CDR3 sequences, approximately 24% seen once. The sample comprised blood, either unsorted or a sorted T cell fraction (not recorded which). The receptors derive from a male donor with ankylosing spondylitis or in good health (not recorded which). Both conserved end residues are trimmed from each CDR3. Each record gives: V gene, J gene, CDR3 protein.

>TRBV20-1|TRBJ2-7
SARDPRRDEQY
>TRBV29-1|TRBJ2-3
SPRRAQSGADTQY
>TRBV12-3/TRBV12-4|TRBJ2-7
ASSLGVGARYEQY
>TRBV5-1|TRBJ2-1
ASSHLGGRGGNYNEQF
>TRBV5-1|TRBJ2-3
ASSLAGQGQDTQY
>TRBV3-1|TRBJ2-1
ASSLYSGGDEQF
>TRBV5-6|TRBJ2-1
ASSLLGTSGGGDNEQF
>TRBV6-1|TRBJ2-3
ASPLRGKDTQY
>TRBV6-1|TRBJ1-5
ASREQGATQPQH
>TRBV20-1|TRBJ1-4
SAYRAGEGGKLF
>TRBV4-1|TRBJ2-2
ASSQAHPPNTGELF
>TRBV20-1|TRBJ2-1
SARGGSGGAGEQF
>TRBV2|TRBJ2-1
ASSELRGNEQF
>TRBV30|TRBJ2-7
AWSRADSYEQY
>TRBV20-1|TRBJ2-7
SARAGDSNYEQY
>TRBV3-1|TRBJ2-1
ASSQPWEWGDSEQF
>TRBV29-1|TRBJ1-1
SVGGRTEAF
>TRBV6-1|TRBJ2-7
ASRRDRYGEQY
>TRBV7-7|TRBJ2-3
ASSSGQGVGTQY
>TRBV4-2|TRBJ1-2
ASSRGQGGNYGYT
>TRBV20-1|TRBJ1-4
SGDILNEKLF
>TRBV20-1|TRBJ2-3
SAKSSTSDTDTQY
>TRBV29-1|TRBJ2-7
SVGPGQHYEQY
>TRBV30|TRBJ2-3
AWSVLSVGTDTQY
>TRBV5-1|TRBJ1-1
ASSWGLAATEAF